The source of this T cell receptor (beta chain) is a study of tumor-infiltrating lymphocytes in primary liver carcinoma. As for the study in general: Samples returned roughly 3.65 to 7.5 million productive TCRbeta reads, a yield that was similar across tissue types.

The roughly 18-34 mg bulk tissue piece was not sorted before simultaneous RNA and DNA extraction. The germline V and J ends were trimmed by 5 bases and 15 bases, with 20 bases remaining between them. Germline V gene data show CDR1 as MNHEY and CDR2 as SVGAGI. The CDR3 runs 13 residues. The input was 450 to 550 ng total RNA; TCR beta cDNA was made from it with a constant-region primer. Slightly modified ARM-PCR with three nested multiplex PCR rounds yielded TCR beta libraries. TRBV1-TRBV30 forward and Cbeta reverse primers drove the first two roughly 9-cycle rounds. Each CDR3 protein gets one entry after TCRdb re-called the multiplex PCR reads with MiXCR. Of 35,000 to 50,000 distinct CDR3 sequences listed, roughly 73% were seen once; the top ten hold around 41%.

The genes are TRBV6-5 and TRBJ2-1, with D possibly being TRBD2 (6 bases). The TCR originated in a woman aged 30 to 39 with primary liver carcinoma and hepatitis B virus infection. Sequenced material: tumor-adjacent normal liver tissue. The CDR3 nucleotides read TGTGCCAGCAGTGGGACGGCGGGGAATGGGCGGTTCTTC. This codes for CASSGTAGNGRFF.